Following are 21 T cell receptor beta chains from one sample sequenced in a study of blood T cell repertoires in COVID-19. Sequencing was performed with immunoSEQ multiplex PCR; in TCRdb, only in-frame clones are kept and a portion is missing. The table records some 260,000 clones, about 90% of them present only once. The specimen was PBMCs or T cells enriched from blood (not recorded which). Receptors were obtained from a woman aged 18-29 years who had recovered from COVID-19.

This CDR3 reads CASRPSGGILETQYF. The CDR3 DNA follows: TGCGCCAGCAGACCTAGCGGGGGGATACTAGAGACCCAGTACTTC. This chain joins TRBV5-1 and TRBJ2-5; 11 nucleotides agree with TRBD2. This CDR3 has 15 residues. Trimming removed 5 bases from V and 4 bases from J; junction bases left unmatched: 7. Germline V lookup: CDR1 SGHRS, CDR2 YFSETQ. Combining the CDR3 with reference TRBV5-1 and TRBJ2-5 gives the whole variable domain KAGVTQTPRYLIKTRGQQVTLSCSPISGHRSVSWYQQTPGQGLQFLFEYFSETQRNKGNFPGRFSGRQFSNSRSEMNVSTLELGDSALYLCASRPSGGILETQYFGPGTRLLVL.

The V gene is TRBV14, the J gene TRBJ1-4; D perhaps matches TRBD1 (5 bases). The CDR3 is made up of 16 amino acids. Germline V CDR1 and CDR2: SGHDN, FVKESK. Trimming pared 5 bases from V and 5 bases from J, leaving 18 bases between. CDR3 DNA sequence: TGTGCCAGCAGCGATCTATCGCCGGGGGGAAATGAAAAACTGTTTTTT. This codes for CASSDLSPGGNEKLFF.

The chain has TRBV2 and TRBJ1-2; 7 positions match TRBD1. The V gene end was trimmed by 6 bases and the J gene end by 8 bases; junction bases not matched to a gene: 9. Germline values: CDR1 SNHLY, CDR2 FYNNEI. The CDR3 consists of 13 residues. CDR3 sequence reads: CASRGAGGGGYTF. The CDR3 nucleotides read TGTGCCAGCAGGGGGGCAGGGGGAGGCGGCTACACCTTC.

The chain employs TRBV19 and TRBJ1-1; D not certain. Per germline, CDR1 LNHDA and CDR2 SQIVND (reference sequence). The CDR3 sequence is 13 residues long. V shed 3 bases and J shed 4 bases, with 9 bases lying between them. The CDR3 DNA reads as TGTGCCAGTAGTATCTCCTCGGTCACTGAAGCTTTCTTT. Residues: CASSISSVTEAFF.

There are many counts of this clone. Germline is not matched at one junction end, which may reflect a read error. This CDR3 reads CASSQGGTRDYEQYF. CDR3 DNA: TGCGCCAGCAGTCAAGGGGGGACTAGAGACTACGAGCAGTACTTC. V and J are TRBV4-1 and TRBJ2-7, with 8 positions matching TRBD2. Germline V gene lookup returns CDR1 MGHRA and CDR2 YSYEKL. This CDR3 comprises 15 residues.

V usage is TRBV6-5 and J usage is TRBJ1-3, with a tentative D call TRBD1 (6 bases). This CDR3 has 15 amino acids. Germline assignment: CDR1 MNHEY and CDR2 SVGAGI. V lost 4 bases to trimming and J lost 3 bases, with 13 bases between them. CDR3 nucleotides: TGTGCCAGCAGTTTCGACAGGCTGAATGGAAACACCATATATTTT. It yields the protein CASSFDRLNGNTIYF.

The chain is built from TRBV7-2 and TRBJ2-7; 7 bases are a match to TRBD2. Trimming removed 4 bases from V and 0 bases from J; junction bases left unmatched: 6. CDR1 and CDR2 (germline): SGHTA, FQGNSA. This CDR3 contains 15 residues. The CDR3 region has the DNA TGTGCCAGCAGCTCGCGACTAGCCTCCTCCTACGAGCAGTACTTC. Translated: CASSSRLASSYEQYF.

This clone came up a few times. V usage is TRBV19 and J usage is TRBJ2-1; 10 bases are shared with TRBD2. This CDR3 is built from 16 residues. V was pared by 1 base and J by 2 bases, with 2 bases of the junction left unmatched. The V gene's germline CDR1 is LNHDA and CDR2 SQIVND (reference sequence). The CDR3 DNA reads TGTGCCAGTAGTATAGCTAGCGGGAGCACCTACAATGAGCAGTTCTTC. It encodes CASSIASGSTYNEQFF.

This chain uses TRBV5-3 with TRBJ2-1, with a possible D match to TRBD1 (5 bases). TRBV5-3 is an ORF; its function is uncertain. Trimming cost V 2 bases and J 4 bases, with 10 bases left between them. The CDR3 runs 14 residues. The CDR3 loop reads CARSFTDNYNEQFF. DNA for the CDR3: TGTGCCAGAAGCTTTACGGACAATTACAATGAGCAGTTCTTC.

V gene TRBV10-1 combines with J gene TRBJ2-7, with 8 bases lining up with TRBD2. The ends lost 2 bases at V and 2 bases at J; junction bases unmatched: 5. The CDR3 is made up of 15 amino acids. The germline gives CDR1 WNHNN, CDR2 SYGVQD (reference sequence). The CDR3 sequence: CASSEGSGGTYEQYF. The CDR3, as DNA: TGCGCCAGCAGTGAGGGAAGCGGGGGTACCTACGAGCAGTACTTC.

The V and J genes are TRBV18 and TRBJ2-7; D may be TRBD2 (5 bases). The germline CDR1 and CDR2 sequences are KGHSH and LQKENI. V shed 0 bases and J shed 7 bases, with 13 bases lying between them. The CDR3 runs to 14 residues. The chain's CDR3 is CASSPPAHPGEQYF. The CDR3 DNA sequence: TGTGCCAGCTCACCACCGGCCCATCCGGGGGAGCAGTACTTC.

The table lists this clone with a count of one. Other DNA variants within this sample encode the same CDR3. This chain uses TRBV6-4 with TRBJ2-1; tentatively, D is TRBD1 (6 bases). Trimming took off 5 bases at V and 1 base at J, with 9 bases between the two ends. This CDR3 spans 14 amino acids. The germline V gene has CDR1 MRHNA and CDR2 SNTAGT. The CDR3: CASSLGGSYNEQFF. Written as DNA, the CDR3 is TGTGCCAGCAGTCTAGGGGGTTCCTACAATGAGCAGTTCTTC.

The chain uses TRBV29-1 and TRBJ1-1; 8 bases line up with TRBD1. With 5 bases clipped from V and 5 bases from J, the junction kept 7 bases outside the gene matches. Germline values: CDR1 SQVTM, CDR2 ANQGSEA. The CDR3 covers 13 residues. This CDR3 reads CSVQGQGETEAFF. CDR3 bases: TGCAGCGTTCAAGGACAGGGAGAAACTGAAGCTTTCTTT.

The chain is built from TRBV21-1 and TRBJ2-7; the tabulated D call, TRBD1, remains unverified against the DNA. TRBV21-1 is listed as a pseudogene. The CDR3 length is 14 residues. The CDR3 protein is CASGKDRGSYEQYF. In DNA, the CDR3 is TGTGCCAGCGGCAAGGACAGGGGCTCCTACGAGCAGTACTTC.

CDR3 in amino acids: CSASEFPPGLRTYNEQFF. In DNA, the CDR3 is TGCAGTGCTAGTGAATTCCCGCCGGGACTTCGCACCTACAATGAGCAGTTCTTC. The rearrangement joins TRBV20-1 to TRBJ2-1; D possibly corresponds to TRBD2 (6 bases). The CDR3 runs to 18 residues. The V gene lost 3 bases and the J gene lost 2 bases, with 23 bases spanning the gap. Germline assignment: CDR1 DFQATT and CDR2 SNEGSKA (reference sequence).

This chain joins TRBV19 and TRBJ2-3; weak D call: TRBD2 (7 bases). Germline V lookup: CDR1 LNHDA, CDR2 SQIVND (reference sequence). The CDR3 runs to 16 residues. V dropped 7 bases and J dropped 2 bases, with 19 bases sitting between them. The CDR3 loop reads CASNSGGRQTTDTQYF. In nucleotides, the CDR3 is TGTGCCAGTAACTCGGGGGGCCGACAGACCACAGATACGCAGTATTTT.

The table lists this clone with a few counts. V is TRBV6-1 and J is TRBJ1-5; 9 bases agree with TRBD1. There are 18 residues in the CDR3. Germline V gene lookup returns CDR1 MNHNS and CDR2 SASEGT. V trimming: 3 bases; J trimming: 0 bases; junction bases outside the gene matches: 9. The CDR3 DNA follows: TGTGCCAGCAGTGATGATTTGGGACAGGGCAATAGCAATCAGCCCCAGCATTTT. Translated, it gives CASSDDLGQGNSNQPQHF.

J is TRBJ1-1 and V is TRBV19; D remains unclear. Trimming took off 2 bases at V and 4 bases at J, with 8 bases between the two ends. CDR1 LNHDA and CDR2 SQIVND come from the germline V gene (reference sequence). This CDR3 has 13 amino acids. The CDR3 DNA is TGTGCCAGTAGTATATCCACGGGCACTGAAGCTTTCTTT. It specifies CASSISTGTEAFF.

The chain combines TRBV7-3 with TRBJ1-6; possibly TRBD1 for D (6 bases). The CDR3 runs 14 residues. With 5 bases removed from V and 9 bases from J, the gap between germline ends came to 14 bases. Germline lookup yields CDR1 SGHTA and CDR2 FQGTGA. The CDR3 DNA follows: TGTGCCAGCAGCCCATCGATCAGGGGTTCACCCCTCCACTTT. The encoded protein is CASSPSIRGSPLHF.

This clone was detected only a few times. The CDR3 region is CASSDSLTYGYTF. CDR3 DNA: TGTGCCAGCAGTGACAGTCTTACCTATGGCTACACCTTC. The rearrangement joins TRBV6-1 to TRBJ1-2; D is uncertain. V was cut by 3 bases and J by 4 bases, with 9 bases left in between. Germline V gene sequence: CDR1 MNHNS, CDR2 SASEGT. This CDR3 is 13 amino acids long.

The chain recombines TRBV5-6 with TRBJ1-2; possible D gene TRBD1, 5 bases. From germline, CDR1 is SGHDT and CDR2 YYEEEE. V lost 4 bases to trimming and J lost 4 bases, with 14 bases between them. This CDR3 spans 14 amino acids. The CDR3, as DNA: TGTGCCAGCAGCCGGGGGTTGTATCCCTATGGCTACACCTTC. It specifies CASSRGLYPYGYTF.